The sequence of this T cell receptor (beta chain) was determined in a study of T-cell reconstitution after alpha-beta-depleted transplantation in children. Molecular barcoding with unique molecular identifiers was used for the TCRbeta library. TCRdb itself ran the PCR reads through MiXCR, one entry per CDR3 protein. The repertoire includes hundreds of thousands of distinct CDR3 sequences, 8% to 11% of them detected once, and just over 2% sits in the top ten. This CDR3 comprises 15 residues. Germline V gene sequence: CDR1 SQVTM, CDR2 ANQGSEA. Trimming stripped 7 bases from V and 0 bases from J, with 15 bases between. About this clonotype: Its antigen is undetermined.

Whole-study results and caveats: Recipient T cells and thymic progenitors that survived gave rise to the high TCRbeta diversity observed at day 60 in some patients. Several hundred graft clones that had expanded were reportedly the source of alpha-beta T cells about two months after transplant. At one year after transplant, newly produced T cells mostly accounted for T-cell counts and diversity.

The chain recombines TRBV29-1 with TRBJ2-2, with D uncertain. The sample was PBMCs, taken before TCRalphabeta/CD19-depleted stem cell transplant. This sequence originates from a child under 10 years old with inherited bone marrow failure, due to receive a stem cell transplant. CDR3 sequence reads: CSATVRSPNTGELFF. In DNA form, the CDR3 reads TGCAGCGCCACGGTCCGGAGTCCGAACACCGGGGAGCTGTTTTTT.